The clone carrying this TCR beta chain was seen repeatedly, ten times or more. Its specificity is unknown. The data originate from a study of neurological immune-mediated disorders. Study observations and caveats: TCR-beta repertoires seemed private in all groups, with no expanded CDR3 amino acid sequences shared.

The CDR3 spans 16 residues. Trimming took 3 bases from V and 3 from J; bases not matched to a gene: 7. CDR1 and CDR2 (germline): SGHRS, YFSETQ. Source material was 2 million unsorted PBMCs, stored at -80 °C in RNAlater. TCRdb fed the 5' RACE reads into MiXCR, producing one record per CDR3 protein. The sample has tens of thousands of distinct CDR3 sequences, around 10% seen once. The sample consisted of PBMCs. This TCR derives from a man in his forties in good health. This chain uses TRBV5-1 with TRBJ2-1; TRBD1 matches at 9 bases. CDR3 DNA: TGCGCCAGCAGCTACGAATGGACAGGGGTCTACAATGAGCAGTTCTTC. This translates into CASSYEWTGVYNEQFF.